Below, 21 T cell receptor beta chains from the same sample are listed, as sequenced in a study of T cell repertoires in cytomegalovirus infection. TCRdb re-called the reads with MiXCR, one entry per CDR3 protein. This table holds 300,000 to 400,000 distinct CDR3 sequences, about a sixth found once. Material for sequencing was PBMCs. Receptors were obtained from a human donor in good health (CMV status not recorded). Some clones in this sample may be carry-over from other donors' samples.

This chain joins TRBV6-6 and TRBJ2-5, with a possible D match to TRBD2 (7 bases). CDR1 MNHNY and CDR2 SVGAGI come from the germline V gene (reference sequence). V lost 6 bases, J lost 4 bases, and 15 bases lay in between. The CDR3 is 14 residues long. DNA of the CDR3: TGTGCCAGCAGCCAGTCAGGGGAGGGAGAGACCCAGTACTTC. It yields the protein CASSQSGEGETQYF.

The V gene is TRBV20-1, the J gene TRBJ2-1, with 8 bases aligning to TRBD2. Germline loops: CDR1 DFQATT, CDR2 SNEGSKA (reference sequence). The V segment lost 4 bases and the J segment 7 bases; nucleotides outside the gene matches: 6. The CDR3 loop spans 13 amino acids. The CDR3 nucleotides read TGCAGTGCTACCACCGGGGGGGCAAATGAGCAGTTCTTC. It codes for CSATTGGANEQFF.

A few counts support this clonotype. The rearrangement links TRBV2 to TRBJ2-5; no reliable D call. Trimming took off 2 bases at V and 5 bases at J, with 15 bases between the two ends. The germline CDR1 and CDR2 sequences are SNHLY and FYNNEI. The CDR3 loop spans 15 amino acids. In DNA, the CDR3 is TGTGCCAGCAGTGAACTTTTAGCTGTGGGGGAGACCCAGTACTTC. This encodes CASSELLAVGETQYF.

This clonotype was recorded many times. The DNA for the CDR3 is TGTGCCAGCAGTTTAGGGAAGGGCAATTCACCCCTCCACTTT. Protein: CASSLGKGNSPLHF. The chain is built from TRBV12-3 or TRBV12-4 and TRBJ1-6; unclear D gene. V lost 1 base to trimming and J lost 7 bases, with 8 bases between them. This CDR3 is built from 14 residues.

The chain is built from TRBV2 and TRBJ2-3, with 10 bases aligning to TRBD2. Trimming removed 8 bases from V and 4 bases from J; junction bases left unmatched: 3. Germline V CDR1 and CDR2: SNHLY, FYNNEI. The CDR3 covers 13 residues. The CDR3: CASASGGADTQYF. As DNA, the CDR3 is TGTGCCAGCGCTAGCGGGGGTGCAGATACGCAGTATTTT.

This clonotype has at least ten counts. The chain has TRBV6-5 and TRBJ2-3; TRBD2 agrees at 10 bases. Germline V gene data show CDR1 as MNHEY and CDR2 as SVGAGI. The ends lost 0 bases at V and 6 bases at J; junction bases unmatched: 6. The CDR3 covers 16 residues. CDR3 sequence (DNA): TGTGCCAGCAGTTACTCGTTCGGAGCGGGGGGGGATACGCAGTATTTT. Amino acid sequence: CASSYSFGAGGDTQYF.

The J gene is TRBJ2-1, the V gene TRBV7-9; D remains ambiguous. Per the germline V gene, CDR1 is SEHNR and CDR2 is FQNEAQ (reference sequence). The CDR3 length is 12 residues. V gave up 7 bases and J gave up 9 bases, with 13 bases separating them. The DNA of the CDR3 is TGTGCCAGCAACCTGGATGGGATTGAGCAGTTCTTC. This translates into CASNLDGIEQFF.

The table lists this clonotype with many counts. The chain has TRBV2 and TRBJ2-1; D ambiguous. There are 15 residues in the CDR3. CDR1 is SNHLY, CDR2 FYNNEI, per germline. V was trimmed by 5 bases and J by 0 bases, leaving 11 bases between them. The CDR3 region has the DNA TGTGCCAGCAGTCAGACTCTTAGCTCCTACAATGAGCAGTTCTTC. It specifies CASSQTLSSYNEQFF. Full variable domain (missing parts from reference TRBV2 and TRBJ2-1): EPEVTQTPSHQVTQMGQEVILRCVPISNHLYFYWYRQILGQKVEFLVSFYNNEISEKSEIFDDQFSVERPDGSNFTLKIRSTKLEDSAMYFCASSQTLSSYNEQFFGPGTRLTVL.

This clonotype was detected many times. The gene calls are TRBV7-2 and TRBJ2-6; D gene uncertain. The germline CDR1 and CDR2 sequences are SGHTA and FQGNSA. V was shortened by 5 bases and J by 11 bases, with 19 bases between the two germline ends. The CDR3 loop spans 15 amino acids. The CDR3 spells CASSPYLSGIDVLTF. Written as DNA, the CDR3 is TGTGCCAGCAGCCCCTACCTCTCCGGTATTGACGTCCTGACTTTC.

This clonotype has a count of ten or more. V and J are TRBV6-1 and TRBJ2-4; D remains unclear. The CDR3 is made up of 13 amino acids. Deletions cut 4 bases from V and 8 bases from J, with 12 bases between. Germline V lookup: CDR1 MNHNS, CDR2 SASEGT. The CDR3 region has the DNA TGTGCCAGCAGTGCCGTGCAGAAGGACATTCAGTACTTC. It yields the protein CASSAVQKDIQYF.

Many counts were recorded for this clonotype. The V gene is TRBV7-2, the J gene TRBJ2-1, with D possibly being TRBD1 (6 bases). V was shortened by 1 base and J by 2 bases, with 12 bases between the two germline ends. The CDR3 extends over 16 amino acids. Germline lookup yields CDR1 SGHTA and CDR2 FQGNSA. The CDR3 spells CASSLDRPGAYNEQFF. CDR3 in DNA: TGTGCCAGCAGCTTAGATCGTCCAGGGGCCTACAATGAGCAGTTCTTC.

Ten or more counts support this clonotype. The J gene is TRBJ2-3, the V gene TRBV12-3 or TRBV12-4; possible D gene TRBD1, 5 bases. The CDR3 consists of 12 residues. Trimming stripped 6 bases from V and 4 bases from J, with 8 bases between. The CDR3 protein is CASSREADTQYF. The CDR3 DNA follows: TGTGCCAGCAGCAGGGAAGCAGATACGCAGTATTTT.

Ten or more counts support this clonotype. The genes are TRBV19 and TRBJ1-2; 7 bases align to TRBD1. This CDR3 comprises 16 residues. CDR1 and CDR2 (germline): LNHDA, SQIVND (reference sequence). V trimming: 1 base; J trimming: 4 bases; junction bases outside the gene matches: 9. DNA for the CDR3: TGTGCCAGTAGTATAGCAGAGGGGGCGTTTCTCTATGGCTACACCTTC. This encodes CASSIAEGAFLYGYTF.

CDR3 DNA: TGTGCCAGCAGCCCCGCGCGGGACAGGGTTCGGGAAAAACTGTTTTTT. It encodes CASSPARDRVREKLFF. The chain joins TRBV7-8 to TRBJ1-4; 9 bases are shared with TRBD1. V dropped 5 bases and J dropped 8; count of bases not matched to a gene: 12. This CDR3 is built from 16 residues. Looked up from germline, CDR1 is SGHVS and CDR2 is FQNEAQ. The complete variable domain, with remaining parts taken from reference TRBV7-8 and TRBJ1-4, reads GAGVSQSPRYKVAKRGQDVALRCDPISGHVSLFWYQQALGQGPEFLTYFQNEAQLDKSGLPSDRFFAERPEGSVSTLKIQRTQQEDSAVYLCASSPARDRVREKLFFGSGTQLSVL.

This clonotype was counted a few times. This chain connects TRBV27 to TRBJ2-7; TRBD1 aligns across 7 bases. The CDR3 contains 13 residues. V was clipped by 6 bases and J by 2 bases; unmatched bases: 4. In germline, CDR1 is MNHEY, CDR2 SMNVEV (reference sequence). CDR3 residues: CASRAGTAYEQYF. The CDR3 region has the DNA TGTGCCAGCAGAGCAGGGACAGCCTACGAGCAGTACTTC.

This clonotype was found many times. The chain uses TRBV7-2 and TRBJ2-7; TRBD2 is a possible D gene (6 bases). Germline-derived CDR1 and CDR2 are SGHTA and FQGNSA. The ends were cut back, 2 bases at V and 7 bases at J, with 21 bases in the middle. The CDR3 contains 16 residues. CDR3 DNA sequence: TGTGCCAGCAGCTTAAATGGGTGGACTATTACGGGGGAGCAGTACTTC. As protein: CASSLNGWTITGEQYF.

CDR3 in amino acids: CASGLTVGEHNEQFF. The CDR3 DNA reads TGCGCCAGCGGATTGACGGTGGGGGAACACAATGAGCAGTTCTTC. The chain links TRBV4-3 to TRBJ2-1; D may match TRBD1 or TRBD2 (5 bases each). Germline CDR1 is LGHNA and CDR2 is YSLEER. Trimming removed 8 bases from V and 5 bases from J, with 19 bases in between. The CDR3 is 15 residues long.

This clonotype was observed at least ten times. The chain is built from TRBV7-2 and TRBJ1-2; unclear D gene. V lost 5 bases and J lost 6, with 19 bases in between. The CDR3 loop spans 15 amino acids. CDR1 is SGHTA and CDR2 is FQGNSA in the germline V gene. CDR3 DNA sequence: TGTGCCAGCAGCCCGCGACGGAAGACCCTCCATGGCTACACCTTC. Its translation: CASSPRRKTLHGYTF. The full variable domain, rest sourced from reference TRBV7-2 and TRBJ1-2, is GAGVSQSPSNKVTEKGKDVELRCDPISGHTALYWYRQSLGQGLEFLIYFQGNSAPDKSGLPSDRFSAERTGGSVSTLTIQRTQQEDSAVYLCASSPRRKTLHGYTFGSGTRLTVV.

The CDR3 nucleotides are TGTGCCTGGAGTGTACCGGCAGGGGGCGGGGGGACTGAAGCTTTCTTT. Translation gives CAWSVPAGGGGTEAFF. This chain links TRBV30 with TRBJ1-1, with 8 nucleotides matching TRBD1. The CDR3 extends over 16 amino acids. The trim removed 0 bases at V and 5 bases at J, leaving 11 bases unmatched. CDR1 and CDR2 from the germline V gene are GTSNPN and SVGIG (reference sequence).

For the CDR3, the DNA is TGTGCCAGCAGTACCCCGAGGAGGGTCGGTAATTCACCCCTCCACTTT. Protein product: CASSTPRRVGNSPLHF. V and J are TRBV11-2 and TRBJ1-6; D not certain. The V gene lost 6 bases and the J gene lost 6 bases, with 18 bases spanning the gap. The germline V gene has CDR1 SGHAT and CDR2 FQNNGV. There are 16 residues in the CDR3.

There are a few counts of this clonotype. This chain joins TRBV11-2 and TRBJ1-4; 10 nucleotides align to TRBD1. The germline V gene encodes CDR1 SGHAT and CDR2 FQNNGV. J was trimmed by 8 bases and V by 2 bases; bases with no gene match: 8. This CDR3 spans 16 amino acids. The CDR3 coding sequence is TGTGCCAGCAGCTTACTATTGGGACAGGGGACCGAAAAACTGTTTTTT. This codes for CASSLLLGQGTEKLFF.